A single sample gave rise to the 13 T cell receptor beta chains below, sequenced in a study of cytomegalovirus exposure and HLA in healthy donors. 13 Jbeta primers and 60 Vbeta primers were used for the PCR. Clones were read by immunoSEQ multiplex PCR, and TCRdb kept only the in-frame ones, dropping some. The repertoire shows roughly 51,000 clones; the top ten hold approximately 10%. The sample taken for sequencing was PBMCs. The receptor source for this set is a woman aged 50 to 65 in good health and CMV-seropositive.

This chain links TRBV7-9 with TRBJ1-1, with TRBD1 identical over 7 bases. In germline, CDR1 is SEHNR, CDR2 FQNEAQ (reference sequence). V lost 5 bases to trimming and J lost 5 bases; unmatched junction nucleotides: 8. CDR3 length: 14 residues. CDR3 in DNA: TGTGCCAGCAGCAACCTACAGGGGCATACTGAAGCTTTCTTT. Its protein is CASSNLQGHTEAFF.

The chain carries TRBV10-3 and TRBJ1-2; TRBD1 aligns across 7 bases. The CDR3 length is 12 residues. The J segment lost 4 bases and the V segment lost 4 bases, leaving 0 bases of the junction unmatched. The germline V gene has CDR1 ENHRY and CDR2 SYGVKD. The CDR3 spells CAISAGGYGYTF. The CDR3 coding sequence is TGTGCCATCAGTGCAGGGGGCTATGGCTACACCTTC.

The chain recombines TRBV30 with TRBJ2-2; D may be TRBD2 (5 bases). CDR3 length: 13 residues. Looked up from germline, CDR1 is GTSNPN and CDR2 is SVGIG (reference sequence). V was pared by 3 bases and J by 3 bases, with 8 bases between. CDR3 residues: CAWRLDYTGELFF. CDR3 nucleotides: TGTGCCTGGAGATTGGACTACACCGGGGAGCTGTTTTTT.

CDR3 residues: CASTRVTGRHMNTEAFF. DNA for the CDR3: TGTGCCAGCACCAGAGTGACAGGGAGGCACATGAACACTGAAGCTTTCTTT. This chain joins TRBV13 and TRBJ1-1, with 7 bases matching TRBD1. V trimming: 7 bases; J trimming: 0 bases; junction bases outside the gene matches: 14. The CDR3 has 17 residues. CDR1 PRHDT and CDR2 FYEKMQ come from the germline V gene (reference sequence).

The chain employs TRBV7-2 and TRBJ1-2, with D tentatively TRBD1 (5 bases). This CDR3 region has 14 residues. V was shortened by 2 bases and J by 4 bases, with 11 bases between the two germline ends. Germline-derived CDR1 and CDR2 are SGHTA and FQGNSA. The CDR3 DNA follows: TGTGCCAGCAGCTTAATGGGGACTTCCTATGGCTACACCTTC. This sequence encodes CASSLMGTSYGYTF.

V gene TRBV4-2 combines with J gene TRBJ2-3; the D gene is possibly TRBD1 (7 bases). Germline V lookup: CDR1 LGHNA, CDR2 YNFKEQ. V dropped 3 bases and J dropped 2 bases, with 15 bases sitting between them. The CDR3 sequence is 16 residues long. For the CDR3, the DNA is TGTGCCAGCAGCCAGGAGGGGACAGCCTTCACAGATACGCAGTATTTT. Translated, it gives CASSQEGTAFTDTQYF.

The rearrangement uses TRBV28 and TRBJ2-7; 8 nucleotides align to TRBD1. Germline V gene lookup returns CDR1 MDHEN and CDR2 SYDVKM. V shed 6 bases and J 1 base; nucleotides not matched to a gene: 5. The CDR3 extends over 14 amino acids. This CDR3 is CASRGRGRSYEQYF. In DNA form, the CDR3 reads TGTGCCAGCAGAGGCAGGGGGCGGTCCTACGAGCAGTACTTC.

The gene calls are TRBV20-1 and TRBJ2-7; D gene ambiguous. There are 10 residues in the CDR3. The V and J ends lost 5 bases and 4 bases respectively, with 6 bases between them. CDR1 and CDR2 (germline): DFQATT, SNEGSKA (reference sequence). The CDR3 spells CSAEQYEQYF. The CDR3 DNA is TGCAGTGCTGAACAATACGAGCAGTACTTC.

The chain carries TRBV5-1 and TRBJ2-5, with 7 bases matching TRBD2. In germline, CDR1 is SGHRS, CDR2 YFSETQ. V gave up 2 bases and J gave up 4 bases; unmatched junction bases: 17. The CDR3 is made up of 18 amino acids. In nucleotides, the CDR3 is TGCGCCAGCAGCTTAACTTCCCTCGCTGGGAGGGGATCAGAGACCCAGTACTTC. This translates into CASSLTSLAGRGSETQYF.

This rearrangement joins TRBV30 to TRBJ2-7; TRBD1 aligns across 7 bases. J lost 7 bases, V lost 2 bases, and 5 bases had no gene match. CDR3 length: 12 residues. CDR1 is GTSNPN and CDR2 is SVGIG in the germline V gene (reference sequence). The CDR3 spells CAWSKQGWEQYF. In DNA form, the CDR3 reads TGTGCCTGGAGTAAACAGGGGTGGGAGCAGTACTTC.

The gene calls are TRBV27 and TRBJ1-2; a weak D match, TRBD1 (5 bases). This CDR3 has 14 residues. CDR1 and CDR2 (germline): MNHEY, SMNVEV (reference sequence). V was pared by 5 bases and J by 8 bases, with 18 bases between. CDR3 region: CASSPWGVFRGYTF. CDR3 sequence (DNA): TGTGCCAGCAGTCCCTGGGGGGTTTTTCGCGGCTACACCTTC.

The chain employs TRBV4-3 and TRBJ2-3; 12 positions match TRBD2. Trimming removed 0 bases from V and 3 bases from J; junction bases left unmatched: 10. CDR1 is LGHNA, CDR2 YSLEER, per germline. This CDR3 region has 19 residues. In DNA, the CDR3 is TGCGCCAGCAGCCAAGAGATACTAGCGGGGGGCCGGAGGACAGATACGCAGTATTTT. It codes for CASSQEILAGGRRTDTQYF.

This sequence joins TRBV15 and TRBJ1-5; D is possibly TRBD1 (6 bases). The ends were cut back, 8 bases at V and 6 bases at J, with 17 bases in the middle. Germline V gene lookup returns CDR1 LNHNV and CDR2 YYDKDF (reference sequence). This CDR3 contains 14 residues. CDR3 DNA sequence: TGTGCCACCGGGGGAGGGGGGTTTAGTCAGCCCCAGCATTTT. Its translation: CATGGGGFSQPQHF.